What follows is one T cell receptor (beta chain) and its context. The data belong to a study of CD8+ T cells in alopecia areata. CDR1 and CDR2 (germline): SGHAT, FQDESV (reference sequence). Deletions cut 1 base from V and 4 bases from J, with 10 bases between. This CDR3 is built from 14 residues. As the sequencing template, cDNA was produced by extracting RNA and reverse transcribing it. Sequencing was performed with immunoSEQ multiplex PCR; in TCRdb, only in-frame clones are kept and a portion is missing. The sample records about 190,000 clones, roughly 60% being singletons. Treatment noted: oral pan-JAK inhibitor, 5-10 mg twice daily. As part of sample collection, lesional scalp punch biopsies and peripheral blood were taken from alopecia areata patients.

V gene TRBV11-1 combines with J gene TRBJ1-1; no definite D call. The sequencing used CD4+ T cells sorted from blood, collected at week 24, from a patient treated with tofacitinib. The TCR was taken from a human donor with alopecia areata. The CDR3 loop is CASSLGWTGTEAFF. The CDR3 bases are TGTGCCAGCAGCTTAGGCTGGACGGGCACTGAAGCTTTCTTT.